Sequencing of this T cell receptor beta chain was carried out in a study of blood T cells in healthy people across ages. Study as a whole: The capture of about one barcoded beta molecule per two T cells was achieved by template switching.

Note on this clonotype: Its specificity is unknown.

Study results and limitations: Using unsorted PBMCs precluded a conclusive naive versus antigen-experienced comparison.

Sample-barcoded 5' priming and a J-beta primer mix drove a second PCR of 7 to 11 cycles. Tags on each cDNA molecule came from a template-switch adaptor with 12 random nucleotides. TCRdb independently ran MiXCR on the 5' RACE reads; one entry per CDR3 protein. The sample lists 550,000 to 750,000 distinct CDR3 sequences, around 20% occurring once. The CDR3 length is 16 residues. Losses at the gene ends were 6 bases for V and 0 bases for J; bases not matched to a gene: 7. Each donor was a healthy Caucasian individual from Russia, aged roughly 6 to 90. This TCR was recovered from a man between 65 and 85 years old in good health. The sample was blood. The rearrangement uses TRBV12-3 or TRBV12-4 and TRBJ2-1; 8 bases are shared with TRBD2. This CDR3 is CASRGTRQSSYNEQFF. CDR3 coding DNA: TGTGCCAGCAGGGGGACTAGGCAGAGCTCCTACAATGAGCAGTTCTTC.